The 25 T cell receptor beta chains reported below all come from one sample, sequenced in a study of regulatory T cells in long-lasting Graves disease. Construction of the TCR beta libraries employed iRepertoire HTBI primers in conjunction with Arm-PCR of CDR3 regions. One entry per CDR3 protein, called by TCRdb with MiXCR from the multiplex PCR reads. There are about half a million distinct CDR3 sequences in the sample; around 11% occur only once, and roughly 8.9% lies in the top ten. Time point noted: newly diagnosed GD, antithyroid drugs for less than 3 months. Extracted PBMC RNA gave rise to the TCR library. The same sample was also studied in work on T cells in Graves' hyperthyroidism and ophthalmopathy.

The sequences come from peripheral blood mononuclear cells (PBMCs), collected at new diagnosis, from a patient treated with antithyroid drugs. The receptors were gathered from a woman aged 25 to 39 with Graves disease.

This clonotype was counted many times. V is TRBV9 and J is TRBJ2-1; TRBD2 matches at 8 bases. This CDR3 spans 18 amino acids. Germline trimming cut 4 bases from V and 1 base from J; bases unmatched to any gene: 13. Germline V gene data show CDR1 as SGDLS and CDR2 as YYNGEE. The CDR3 DNA sequence: TGTGCCAGCAGCCAAAACCCCTCTCGCGGGAGGTCCTACAATGAGCAGTTCTTC. It is translated as CASSQNPSRGRSYNEQFF.

This clonotype was seen only a few times. The J gene is TRBJ2-3, the V gene TRBV6-2 or TRBV6-3; D tentatively fits TRBD1 or TRBD2 (6 bases each). Trimming took 2 bases from V and 1 from J, leaving 10 bases between them. Per germline, CDR1 MNHEY and CDR2 SVGEGT. This CDR3 region has 15 residues. CDR3 sequence (DNA): TGTGCCAGCAGTTACAGGGGGGACGGCACAGATACGCAGTATTTT. This codes for CASSYRGDGTDTQYF.

This clonotype was observed many times. CDR3 sequence (DNA): TGTGCCAGCAGTTACGGACCTGGCGGGGCAAGTTACGAAAAACTGTTTTTT. Protein: CASSYGPGGASYEKLFF. V gene TRBV12-3 or TRBV12-4 combines with J gene TRBJ1-4, with a weak D call TRBD1 (5 bases). This CDR3 contains 17 residues. With 4 bases removed from V and 8 bases from J, the gap between germline ends came to 23 bases.

At least ten counts were recorded for this clonotype. The rearrangement uses TRBV27 and TRBJ1-2; 8 nucleotides match TRBD1. Unmatched junction bases numbered 12, after V lost 4 bases and J lost 8 bases. The CDR3 totals 15 residues. Germline V gene lookup returns CDR1 MNHEY and CDR2 SMNVEV (reference sequence). CDR3 in amino acids: CASSSYFGQGEGYTF. In DNA, the CDR3 is TGTGCCAGCAGTTCCTACTTCGGACAGGGCGAGGGCTACACCTTC.

This clonotype was observed many times. This sequence joins TRBV10-3 and TRBJ2-1; D remains ambiguous. The CDR3 extends over 11 amino acids. Germline CDR1 and CDR2: ENHRY and SYGVKD. Trimming removed 2 bases at V and 9 bases at J, with 5 bases between. The CDR3 DNA sequence: TGTGCCATCAGTGAGAGTATTGAGCAGTTCTTC. Its protein product is CAISESIEQFF.

This clonotype was found many times. This chain links TRBV7-2 with TRBJ2-5, with TRBD2 identical over 8 bases. Per the germline V gene, CDR1 is SGHTA and CDR2 is FQGNSA. Unmatched junction bases numbered 16, after V lost 3 bases and J lost 7 bases. The CDR3 length is 17 residues. The CDR3 DNA reads as TGTGCCAGCAGCTTTACTCTTTCGGGAGGGAGAGAGGGGACCCAGTACTTC. Amino acids: CASSFTLSGGREGTQYF.

This clonotype showed up many times. This sequence joins TRBV2 and TRBJ2-3; D is unclear. V lost 0 bases, J lost 5 bases, and 15 bases lay in between. This CDR3 contains 16 residues. The germline gives CDR1 SNHLY, CDR2 FYNNEI. CDR3 nucleotides: TGTGCCAGCAGTGAAGCGCTGACCTCGTGGGGAGATACGCAGTATTTT. Protein product: CASSEALTSWGDTQYF.

This clonotype was seen ten or more times. This chain joins TRBV5-1 and TRBJ2-3; perhaps D is TRBD1 or TRBD2 (5 bases each). This CDR3 spans 14 amino acids. Germline CDR1 is SGHRS and CDR2 is YFSETQ. With 0 bases removed from V and 0 bases from J, the gap between germline ends came to 5 bases. The DNA for the CDR3 is TGCGCCAGCAGCTTGGGGGACAGCACAGATACGCAGTATTTT. It codes for CASSLGDSTDTQYF.

This clonotype was found many times. The CDR3 region has the DNA TGTGCCAGCAGCCCCGGTGGGACTAGTCTCTACAATGAGCAGTTCTTC. Protein sequence: CASSPGGTSLYNEQFF. The V and J genes are TRBV5-6 and TRBJ2-1; TRBD2 agrees at 8 bases. Germline V gene lookup returns CDR1 SGHDT and CDR2 YYEEEE. The J segment lost 3 bases and the V segment lost 4 bases, leaving 9 bases of the junction unmatched. This CDR3 has 16 amino acids.

The rearrangement uses TRBV6-2 or TRBV6-3 and TRBJ2-7; weak D call: TRBD1 (5 bases). Germline lookup yields CDR1 MNHEY and CDR2 SVGEGT. The V gene lost 0 bases and the J gene lost 5 bases, with 17 bases spanning the gap. This CDR3 comprises 16 residues. In DNA, the CDR3 is TGTGCCAGCAGTTACTCGAGATGGGGCGGCAGGCACGAGCAGTACTTC. Translation gives CASSYSRWGGRHEQYF.

At least ten counts were recorded for this clonotype. This chain connects TRBV20-1 to TRBJ2-1; D gene uncertain. The CDR3 consists of 11 residues. Trimming took 3 bases from V and 3 from J, leaving 3 bases between them. The germline CDR1 and CDR2 sequences are DFQATT and SNEGSKA (reference sequence). CDR3 region: CSARRYNEQFF. CDR3 in DNA: TGCAGTGCTAGGCGCTACAATGAGCAGTTCTTC.

This clonotype was counted between two and nine times. J is TRBJ1-5 and V is TRBV6-2 or TRBV6-3; D gene unclear. The germline V gene encodes CDR1 MNHEY and CDR2 SVGEGT. The V end was cut by 3 bases, the J end by 3 bases, with 12 bases between. There are 15 residues in the CDR3. CDR3 in amino acids: CASSYFGITNQPQHF. The CDR3 DNA follows: TGTGCCAGCAGTTATTTCGGGATTACCAATCAGCCCCAGCATTTT.

The rearrangement links TRBV28 to TRBJ2-7; 7 bases agree with TRBD1. The length of the CDR3 is 15 residues. CDR1 and CDR2 from the germline V gene are MDHEN and SYDVKM. V shed 6 bases, J shed 3 bases, and the junction held 11 bases outside the gene matches. In DNA, the CDR3 is TGTGCCAGCAGCAGCCCCGGGACAGCACTCTACGAGCAGTACTTC. Encoded protein: CASSSPGTALYEQYF.

This clonotype was counted at least ten times. The chain is built from TRBV6-1 and TRBJ2-2; weak D call: TRBD1 (6 bases). Germline CDR1 MNHNS, CDR2 SASEGT. The length of the CDR3 is 16 residues. Trimming shortened V by 1 base and J by 3 bases, and 12 bases separated the two germline ends. Written as DNA, the CDR3 is TGTGCCAGCAGTGAAGGGTGGGGGCCTTACACCGGGGAGCTGTTTTTT. It encodes CASSEGWGPYTGELFF.

V is TRBV19 and J is TRBJ2-4; unclear D gene. Germline loops: CDR1 LNHDA, CDR2 SQIVND (reference sequence). Trimming pared 1 base from V and 0 bases from J, leaving 10 bases between. The length of the CDR3 is 16 residues. CDR3 residues: CASSIGGGLAKNIQYF. The CDR3 coding sequence is TGTGCCAGTAGTATAGGTGGCGGATTAGCCAAAAACATTCAGTACTTC.

The chain combines TRBV5-1 with TRBJ2-1, with D maybe TRBD2 (7 bases). The CDR3 loop spans 14 amino acids. Germline V gene lookup returns CDR1 SGHRS and CDR2 YFSETQ. The V end was cut by 7 bases, the J end by 5 bases, with 16 bases between. The CDR3 DNA reads TGCGCCAGCCTGGGGGGGGGCCTGAACAATGAGCAGTTCTTC. The encoded protein is CASLGGGLNNEQFF. Drawing the rest from reference TRBV5-1 and TRBJ2-1, the complete variable domain is KAGVTQTPRYLIKTRGQQVTLSCSPISGHRSVSWYQQTPGQGLQFLFEYFSETQRNKGNFPGRFSGRQFSNSRSEMNVSTLELGDSALYLCASLGGGLNNEQFFGPGTRLTVL.

This clonotype occurred many times. V is TRBV28 and J is TRBJ2-1; D uncertain. From germline, CDR1 is MDHEN and CDR2 SYDVKM. Between the trimmed V and J ends, which lost 6 bases and 0 bases, there was a span of 9 bases. This CDR3 comprises 14 residues. The CDR3 DNA sequence: TGTGCCAGCAGCCCCCCTAGCTCCTACAATGAGCAGTTCTTC. Its translation is CASSPPSSYNEQFF.

The rearrangement uses TRBV28 and TRBJ2-1; D possibly uses TRBD1 or TRBD2 (5 bases each). With 7 bases removed from V and 12 bases from J, the gap between germline ends came to 31 bases. Germline V gene lookup returns CDR1 MDHEN and CDR2 SYDVKM. The length of the CDR3 is 17 residues. The CDR3 nucleotides read TGTGCCAGCACGCTATATCCGGGGCGATCGACCGGTCGGCTGCAGTTCTTC. It yields the protein CASTLYPGRSTGRLQFF.

This clonotype was seen repeatedly, ten times or more. V and J are TRBV28 and TRBJ1-2, with D possibly matching TRBD1 (5 bases). This CDR3 region has 17 residues. V was clipped by 3 bases and J by 5 bases, with 22 bases between them. Germline V lookup: CDR1 MDHEN, CDR2 SYDVKM. Here the CDR3 reads CASSFDSRIRTIYGYTF. The CDR3 region has the DNA TGTGCCAGCAGTTTCGACAGCCGGATAAGAACTATTTATGGCTACACCTTC.

The chain links TRBV6-1 to TRBJ1-1; TRBD1 agrees at 9 bases. This CDR3 has 16 amino acids. Losses at the gene ends were 0 bases for V and 1 base for J; bases not matched to a gene: 3. The germline CDR1 and CDR2 sequences are MNHNS and SASEGT. The CDR3 DNA sequence: TGTGCCAGCAGTGAAGCGCCGGGACAGGGGAACACTGAAGCTTTCTTT. The encoded protein is CASSEAPGQGNTEAFF.

This clonotype was seen many times. The chain carries TRBV28 and TRBJ2-7; TRBD1 is a possible D gene (5 bases). Germline V lookup: CDR1 MDHEN, CDR2 SYDVKM. The CDR3 runs 18 residues. Trimming shortened V by 4 bases and J by 2 bases, and 24 bases separated the two germline ends. The CDR3 sequence is CASSSYYPQYRWTYEQYF. The CDR3 DNA reads as TGTGCCAGCAGTTCCTACTATCCTCAATACAGGTGGACCTACGAGCAGTACTTC.

The V gene is TRBV28, the J gene TRBJ1-1; 9 bases are shared with TRBD1. There are 15 residues in the CDR3. J was trimmed by 7 bases and V by 6 bases; bases with no gene match: 12. The germline V gene has CDR1 MDHEN and CDR2 SYDVKM. The CDR3 is CASRYRDRVSNEAFF. The DNA for the CDR3 is TGTGCCAGCAGGTACCGGGACAGGGTGTCCAATGAAGCTTTCTTT.

This clonotype has at least ten counts. The V call is TRBV2, the J call TRBJ1-2; no clear D. The germline V gene has CDR1 SNHLY and CDR2 FYNNEI. Trimming stripped 9 bases from V and 10 bases from J, with 6 bases between. This CDR3 contains 8 residues. CDR3 amino acids: CASGPYTF. CDR3 bases: TGTGCCAGTGGGCCCTACACCTTC.

The chain has TRBV7-6 and TRBJ2-7; D not certain. The CDR3 consists of 11 residues. V lost 6 bases and J 9 bases, leaving 12 bases between the germline ends. The germline V gene has CDR1 SGHVS and CDR2 FNYEAQ. CDR3 coding DNA: TGTGCCAGCAGTTCATATGGGCTGCAGTACTTC. Translated: CASSSYGLQYF.

The table lists this clonotype with a few counts. The V call is TRBV19, the J call TRBJ1-5; D gene uncertain. Per the germline V gene, CDR1 is LNHDA and CDR2 is SQIVND (reference sequence). The CDR3 runs to 14 residues. Trimming cost V 8 bases and J 3 bases, with 14 bases left between them. CDR3 protein: CASDTGIANQPQHF. DNA of the CDR3: TGTGCCAGTGATACGGGGATTGCCAATCAGCCCCAGCATTTT.